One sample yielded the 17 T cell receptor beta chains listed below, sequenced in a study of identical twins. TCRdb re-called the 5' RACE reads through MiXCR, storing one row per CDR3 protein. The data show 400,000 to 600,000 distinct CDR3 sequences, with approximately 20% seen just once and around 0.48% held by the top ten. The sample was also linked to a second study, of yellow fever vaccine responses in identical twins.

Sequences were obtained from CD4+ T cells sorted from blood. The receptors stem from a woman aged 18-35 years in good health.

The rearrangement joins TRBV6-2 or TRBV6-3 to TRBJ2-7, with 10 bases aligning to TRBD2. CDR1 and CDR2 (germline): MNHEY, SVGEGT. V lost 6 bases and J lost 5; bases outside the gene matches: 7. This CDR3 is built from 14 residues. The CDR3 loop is CASRSGRAFNEQYF. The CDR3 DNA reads TGTGCCAGCAGAAGCGGGAGGGCCTTCAACGAGCAGTACTTC.

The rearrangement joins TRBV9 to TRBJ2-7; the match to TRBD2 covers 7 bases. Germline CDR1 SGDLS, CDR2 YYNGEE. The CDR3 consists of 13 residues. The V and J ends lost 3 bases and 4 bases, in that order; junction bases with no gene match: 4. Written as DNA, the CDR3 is TGTGCCAGCAGCGCGGCGGGGGAATACGAGCAGTACGTC. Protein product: CASSAAGEYEQYV.

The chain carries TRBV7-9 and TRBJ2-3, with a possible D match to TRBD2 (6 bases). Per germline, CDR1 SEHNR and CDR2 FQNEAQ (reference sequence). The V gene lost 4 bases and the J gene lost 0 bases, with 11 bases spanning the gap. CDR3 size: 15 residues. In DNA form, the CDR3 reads TGTGCCAGCAGCTGGGACTTGACTAGCACAGATACGCAGTATTTT. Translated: CASSWDLTSTDTQYF.

CDR3 region: CASRGTSGIYEQFF. CDR3 in DNA: TGTGCCAGCAGAGGGACTAGCGGTATCTATGAGCAGTTCTTC. The chain links TRBV12-3 or TRBV12-4 to TRBJ2-1, with 11 bases aligning to TRBD2. V was pared by 6 bases and J by 8 bases, with 6 bases of the junction left unmatched. The CDR3 runs to 14 residues.

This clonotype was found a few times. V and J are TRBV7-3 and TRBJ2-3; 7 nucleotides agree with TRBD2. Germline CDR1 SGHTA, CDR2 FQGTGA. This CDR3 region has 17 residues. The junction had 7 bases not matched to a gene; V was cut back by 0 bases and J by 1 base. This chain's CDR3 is CASSLTGAGVGTDTQYF. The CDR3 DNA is TGTGCCAGCAGCTTAACTGGGGCGGGAGTGGGCACAGATACGCAGTATTTT.

The CDR3 sequence is CASSLPSSYNSPLHF. The CDR3 DNA sequence: TGTGCCAGCAGTTTACCGAGCTCCTATAATTCACCCCTCCACTTT. The rearrangement uses TRBV28 and TRBJ1-6; D is uncertain. Trimming shortened V by 2 bases and J by 0 bases, and 5 bases separated the two germline ends. Germline V gene sequence: CDR1 MDHEN, CDR2 SYDVKM. The CDR3 extends over 15 amino acids.

CDR3 bases: TGTGCCAGCAGCTTAGGGTCAGCGGATAACTATGGCTACACCTTC. This translates into CASSLGSADNYGYTF. The rearrangement joins TRBV13 to TRBJ1-2; no definite D call. The V gene's germline CDR1 is PRHDT and CDR2 FYEKMQ (reference sequence). Trimming cost V 0 bases and J 1 base, with 9 bases left between them. This CDR3 comprises 15 residues.

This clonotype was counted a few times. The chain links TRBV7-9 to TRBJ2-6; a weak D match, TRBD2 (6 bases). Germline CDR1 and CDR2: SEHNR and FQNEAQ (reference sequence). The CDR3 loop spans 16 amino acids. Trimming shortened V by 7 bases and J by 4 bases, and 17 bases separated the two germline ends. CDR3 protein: CASTLATGAGANVLTF. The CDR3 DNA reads TGTGCCAGCACGCTAGCGACCGGGGCAGGGGCCAACGTCCTGACTTTC.

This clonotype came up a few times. CDR3 in amino acids: CATSSDRVIYGYTF. Here the CDR3 DNA reads TGTGCCACCAGCAGCGACAGGGTTATCTATGGCTACACCTTC. The rearrangement links TRBV15 to TRBJ1-2; 7 nucleotides line up with TRBD1. The CDR3 spans 14 residues. Unmatched junction bases numbered 5, after V lost 3 bases and J lost 4 bases. Per the germline V gene, CDR1 is LNHNV and CDR2 is YYDKDF (reference sequence).

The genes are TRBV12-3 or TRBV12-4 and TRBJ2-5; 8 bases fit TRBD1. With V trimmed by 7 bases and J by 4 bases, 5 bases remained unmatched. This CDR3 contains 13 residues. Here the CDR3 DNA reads TGTGCCAGCACACGAGGGACAGGAGAGACCCAGTACTTC. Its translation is CASTRGTGETQYF.

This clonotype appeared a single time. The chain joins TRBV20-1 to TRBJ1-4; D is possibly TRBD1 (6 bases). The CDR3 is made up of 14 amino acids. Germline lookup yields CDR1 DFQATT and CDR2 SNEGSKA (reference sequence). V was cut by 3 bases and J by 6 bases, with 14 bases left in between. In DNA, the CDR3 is TGCAGTGCTAGGGATACAGGGTGGGATGAAAAACTGTTTTTT. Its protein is CSARDTGWDEKLFF.

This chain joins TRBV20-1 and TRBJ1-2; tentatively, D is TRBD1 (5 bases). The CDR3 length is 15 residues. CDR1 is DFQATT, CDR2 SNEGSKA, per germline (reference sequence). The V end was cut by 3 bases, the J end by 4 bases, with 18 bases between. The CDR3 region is CSARAPRDPIYGYTF. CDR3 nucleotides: TGCAGTGCTAGGGCGCCCCGGGACCCTATCTATGGCTACACCTTC.

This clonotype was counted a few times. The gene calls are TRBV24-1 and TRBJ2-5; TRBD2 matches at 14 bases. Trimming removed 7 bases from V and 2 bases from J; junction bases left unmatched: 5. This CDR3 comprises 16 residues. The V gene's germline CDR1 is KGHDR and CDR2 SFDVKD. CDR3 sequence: CATSFGTSGSQETQYF. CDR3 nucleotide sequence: TGTGCCACCAGCTTCGGGACTAGCGGGAGTCAAGAGACCCAGTACTTC.

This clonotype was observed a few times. Here the CDR3 reads CASNRAANEKLFF. CDR3 coding DNA: TGTGCCAGCAACCGTGCGGCTAATGAAAAACTGTTTTTT. The chain joins TRBV28 to TRBJ1-4; D call uncertain. V dropped 7 bases and J dropped 3 bases, with 9 bases sitting between them. Germline-derived CDR1 and CDR2 are MDHEN and SYDVKM. The CDR3 runs 13 residues.

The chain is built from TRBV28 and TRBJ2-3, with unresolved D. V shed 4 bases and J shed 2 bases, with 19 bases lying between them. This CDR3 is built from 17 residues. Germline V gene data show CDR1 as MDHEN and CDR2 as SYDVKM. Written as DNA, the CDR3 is TGTGCCAGCAGTTCTCTGGATGCCGGATCTTCCACAGATACGCAGTATTTT. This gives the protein CASSSLDAGSSTDTQYF.

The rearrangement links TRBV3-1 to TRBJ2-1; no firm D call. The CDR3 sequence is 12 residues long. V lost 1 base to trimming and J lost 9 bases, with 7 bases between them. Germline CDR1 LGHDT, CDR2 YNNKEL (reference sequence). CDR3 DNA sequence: TGTGCCAGCAGCCAAGCTAAGATTGAGCAGTTCTTC. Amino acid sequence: CASSQAKIEQFF.

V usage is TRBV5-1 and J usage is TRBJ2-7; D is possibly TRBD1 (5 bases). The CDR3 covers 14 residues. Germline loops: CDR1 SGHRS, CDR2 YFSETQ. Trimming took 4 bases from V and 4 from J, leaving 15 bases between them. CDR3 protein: CASSPNPDTYEQYV. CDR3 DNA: TGCGCCAGCAGCCCAAACCCGGACACATACGAGCAGTACGTC.